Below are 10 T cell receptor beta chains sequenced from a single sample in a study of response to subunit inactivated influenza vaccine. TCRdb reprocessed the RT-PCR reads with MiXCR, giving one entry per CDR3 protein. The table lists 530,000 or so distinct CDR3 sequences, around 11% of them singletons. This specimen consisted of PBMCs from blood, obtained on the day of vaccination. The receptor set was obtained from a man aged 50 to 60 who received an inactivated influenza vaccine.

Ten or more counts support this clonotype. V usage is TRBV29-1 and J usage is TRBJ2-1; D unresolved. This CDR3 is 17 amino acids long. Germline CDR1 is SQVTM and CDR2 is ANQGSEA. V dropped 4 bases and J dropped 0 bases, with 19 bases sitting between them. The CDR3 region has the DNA TGCAGCGTTGCAACTATGCGTTACCTAAGCTCCTACAATGAGCAGTTCTTC. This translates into CSVATMRYLSSYNEQFF.

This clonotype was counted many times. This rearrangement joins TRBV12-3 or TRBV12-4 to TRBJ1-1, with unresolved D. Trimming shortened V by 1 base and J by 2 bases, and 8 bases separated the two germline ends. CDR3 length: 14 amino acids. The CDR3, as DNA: TGTGCCAGCAGTTTAGGGGTGAGCAACACTGAAGCTTTCTTT. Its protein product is CASSLGVSNTEAFF.

The DNA for the CDR3 is TGTGCCAGCTCACCCCCCCGGGTTCTAAGCTATGGCTACACCTTC. Translating gives CASSPPRVLSYGYTF. The chain has TRBV18 and TRBJ1-2; no definite D call. The CDR3 consists of 15 residues. Trimming stripped 3 bases from V and 4 bases from J, with 15 bases between. Germline values: CDR1 KGHSH, CDR2 LQKENI. Variable domain in full (rest from reference TRBV18 and TRBJ1-2): NAGVMQNPRHLVRRRGQEARLRCSPMKGHSHVYWYRQLPEEGLKFMVYLQKENIIDESGMPKERFSAEFPKEGPSILRIQQVVRGDSAAYFCASSPPRVLSYGYTFGSGTRLTVV.

The CDR3: CASTAWSEEKLFF. CDR3 in DNA: TGTGCCAGCACCGCTTGGTCCGAAGAAAAACTGTTTTTT. This chain links TRBV28 with TRBJ1-4; no firm D call. Germline V lookup: CDR1 MDHEN, CDR2 SYDVKM. With 7 bases removed from V and 8 bases from J, the gap between germline ends came to 14 bases. The CDR3 loop spans 13 amino acids.

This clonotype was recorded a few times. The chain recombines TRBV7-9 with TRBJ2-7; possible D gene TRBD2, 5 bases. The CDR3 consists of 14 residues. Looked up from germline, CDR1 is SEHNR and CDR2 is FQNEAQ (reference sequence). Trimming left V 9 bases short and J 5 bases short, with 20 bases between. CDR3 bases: TGTGCCAGTGGAACCGGACTGTCGCGCCACGAGCAGTACTTC. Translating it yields CASGTGLSRHEQYF.

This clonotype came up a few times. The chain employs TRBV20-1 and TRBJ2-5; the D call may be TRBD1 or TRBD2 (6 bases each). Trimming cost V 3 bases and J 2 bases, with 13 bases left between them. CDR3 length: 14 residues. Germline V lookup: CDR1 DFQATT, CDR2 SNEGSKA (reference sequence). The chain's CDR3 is CSASWGATQETQYF. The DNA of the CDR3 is TGCAGTGCTAGTTGGGGGGCAACACAAGAGACCCAGTACTTC.

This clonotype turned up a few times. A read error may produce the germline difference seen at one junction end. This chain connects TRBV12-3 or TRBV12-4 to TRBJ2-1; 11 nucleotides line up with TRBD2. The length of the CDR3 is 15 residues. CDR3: CASRGPGLAVNGQFF. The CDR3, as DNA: TGTGCCAGCAGGGGACCGGGACTAGCGGTTAATGGGCAGTTCTTC.

CDR3 protein: CSALGQGATDTQYF. CDR3 sequence (DNA): TGCAGCGCTTTAGGACAGGGGGCCACAGATACGCAGTATTTT. The J gene is TRBJ2-3, the V gene TRBV29-1, with 11 bases aligning to TRBD1. This CDR3 has 14 amino acids. Trimming removed 7 bases from V and 2 bases from J; junction bases left unmatched: 5. From germline, CDR1 is SQVTM and CDR2 ANQGSEA.

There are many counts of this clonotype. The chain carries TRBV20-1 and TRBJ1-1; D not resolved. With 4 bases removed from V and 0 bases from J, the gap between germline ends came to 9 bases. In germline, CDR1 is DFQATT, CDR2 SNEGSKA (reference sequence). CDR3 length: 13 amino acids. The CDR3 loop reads CSAKLVMNTEAFF. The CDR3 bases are TGCAGTGCTAAATTGGTTATGAACACTGAAGCTTTCTTT.

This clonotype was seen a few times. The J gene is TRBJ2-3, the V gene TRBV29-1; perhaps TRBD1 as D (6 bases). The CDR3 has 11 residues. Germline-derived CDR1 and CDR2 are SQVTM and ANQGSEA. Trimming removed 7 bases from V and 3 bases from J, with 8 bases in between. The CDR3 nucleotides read TGCAGCGGGGGGCCGACAGATACGCAGTATTTT. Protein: CSGGPTDTQYF.